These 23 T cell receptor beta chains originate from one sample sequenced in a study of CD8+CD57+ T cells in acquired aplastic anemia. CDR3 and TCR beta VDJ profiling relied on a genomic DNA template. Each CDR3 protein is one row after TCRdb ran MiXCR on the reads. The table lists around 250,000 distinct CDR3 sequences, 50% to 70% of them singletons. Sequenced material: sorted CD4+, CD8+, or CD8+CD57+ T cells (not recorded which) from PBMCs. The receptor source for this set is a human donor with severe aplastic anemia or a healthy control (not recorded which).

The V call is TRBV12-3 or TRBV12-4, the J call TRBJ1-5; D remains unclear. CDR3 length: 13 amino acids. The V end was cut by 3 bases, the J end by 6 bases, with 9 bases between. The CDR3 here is CASSLGLAQPQHF. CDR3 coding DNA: TGTGCCAGCAGTTTGGGTCTAGCTCAGCCCCAGCATTTT.

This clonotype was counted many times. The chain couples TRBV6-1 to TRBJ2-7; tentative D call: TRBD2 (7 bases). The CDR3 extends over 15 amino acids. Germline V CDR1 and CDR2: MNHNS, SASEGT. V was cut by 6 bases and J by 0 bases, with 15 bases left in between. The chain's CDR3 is CASSPRGGSSYEQYF. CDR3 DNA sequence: TGTGCCAGCAGCCCTAGGGGGGGGAGCTCCTACGAGCAGTACTTC.

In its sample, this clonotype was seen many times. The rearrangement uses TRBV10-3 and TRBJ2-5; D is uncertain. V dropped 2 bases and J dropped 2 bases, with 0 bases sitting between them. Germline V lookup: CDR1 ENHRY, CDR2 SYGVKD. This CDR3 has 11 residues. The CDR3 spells CAISEQETQYF. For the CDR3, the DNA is TGTGCCATCAGTGAGCAAGAGACCCAGTACTTC.

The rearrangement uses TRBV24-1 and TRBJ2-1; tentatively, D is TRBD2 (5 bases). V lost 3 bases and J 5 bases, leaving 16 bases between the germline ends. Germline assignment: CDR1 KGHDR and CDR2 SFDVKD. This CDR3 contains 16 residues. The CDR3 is CATSDALATRNNEQFF. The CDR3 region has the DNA TGTGCCACCAGTGATGCCCTAGCCACGAGAAACAATGAGCAGTTCTTC.

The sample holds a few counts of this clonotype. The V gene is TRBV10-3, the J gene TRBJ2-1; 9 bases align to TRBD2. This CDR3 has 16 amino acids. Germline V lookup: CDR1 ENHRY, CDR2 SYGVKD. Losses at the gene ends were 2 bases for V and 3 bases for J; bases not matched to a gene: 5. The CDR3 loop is CAISERTSESYNEQFF. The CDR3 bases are TGTGCCATCAGTGAGCGGACTAGCGAGAGCTACAATGAGCAGTTCTTC.

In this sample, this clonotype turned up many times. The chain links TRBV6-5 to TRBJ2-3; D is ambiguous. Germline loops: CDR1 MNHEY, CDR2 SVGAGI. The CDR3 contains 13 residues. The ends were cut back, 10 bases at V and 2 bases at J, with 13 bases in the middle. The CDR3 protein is CATLAPATDTQYF. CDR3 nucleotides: TGTGCCACCTTGGCTCCGGCCACAGATACGCAGTATTTT.

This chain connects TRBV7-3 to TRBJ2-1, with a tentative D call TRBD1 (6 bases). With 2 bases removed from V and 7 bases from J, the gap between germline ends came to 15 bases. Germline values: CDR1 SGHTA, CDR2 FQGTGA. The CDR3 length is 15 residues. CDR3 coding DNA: TGTGCCAGCAGCTTAGTTGGCCTACAGGGAAATGAGCAGTTCTTC. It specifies CASSLVGLQGNEQFF.

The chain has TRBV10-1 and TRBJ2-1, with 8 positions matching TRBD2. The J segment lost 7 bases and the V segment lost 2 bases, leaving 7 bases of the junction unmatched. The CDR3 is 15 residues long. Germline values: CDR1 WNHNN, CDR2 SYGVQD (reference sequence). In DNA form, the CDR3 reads TGCGCCAGCAGTGAGGGGGTAGCGGGACCGAATGAGCAGTTCTTC. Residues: CASSEGVAGPNEQFF.

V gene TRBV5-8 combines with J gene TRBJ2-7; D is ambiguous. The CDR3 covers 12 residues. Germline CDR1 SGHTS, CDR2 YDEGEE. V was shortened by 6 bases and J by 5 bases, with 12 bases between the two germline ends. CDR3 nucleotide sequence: TGTGCCAGCACCGACTTTAGGAACGAGCAGTACTTC. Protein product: CASTDFRNEQYF.

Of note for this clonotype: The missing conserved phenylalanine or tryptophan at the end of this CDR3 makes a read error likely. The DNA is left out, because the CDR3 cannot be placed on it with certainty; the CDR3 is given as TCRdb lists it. The CDR3 here is CATSDGTVQEALI. V gene TRBV24-1 combines with J gene TRBJ1-1; whether TRBD1, the table's D call, matches the DNA was not checked. A total of 13 residues make up the CDR3, ends included. The V gene's germline CDR1 is KGHDR and CDR2 SFDVKD.

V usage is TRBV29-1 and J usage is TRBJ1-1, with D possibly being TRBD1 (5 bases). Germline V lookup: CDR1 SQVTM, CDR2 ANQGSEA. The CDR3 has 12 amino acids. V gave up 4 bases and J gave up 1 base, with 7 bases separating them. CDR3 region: CSVVTGNTEAFF. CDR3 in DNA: TGCAGCGTTGTTACAGGGAACACTGAAGCTTTCTTT. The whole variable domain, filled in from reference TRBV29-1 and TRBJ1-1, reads SAVISQKPSRDICQRGTSLTIQCQVDSQVTMMFWYRQQPGQSLTLIATANQGSEATYESGFVIDKFPISRPNLTFSTLTVSNMSPEDSSIYLCSVVTGNTEAFFGQGTRLTVV.

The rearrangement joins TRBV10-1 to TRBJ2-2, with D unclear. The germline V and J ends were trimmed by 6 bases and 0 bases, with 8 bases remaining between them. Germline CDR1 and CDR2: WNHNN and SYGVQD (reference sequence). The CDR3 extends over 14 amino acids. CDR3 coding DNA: TGCGCCAGCAGCCGCGAACCGAACACCGGGGAGCTGTTTTTT. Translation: CASSREPNTGELFF.

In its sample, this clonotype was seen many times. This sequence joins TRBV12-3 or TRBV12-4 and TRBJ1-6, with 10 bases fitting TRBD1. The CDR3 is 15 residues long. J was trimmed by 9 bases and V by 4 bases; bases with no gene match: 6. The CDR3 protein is CASSSGQGEGSPLHF. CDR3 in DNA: TGTGCCAGCAGTTCCGGACAGGGGGAGGGTTCACCCCTCCACTTT.

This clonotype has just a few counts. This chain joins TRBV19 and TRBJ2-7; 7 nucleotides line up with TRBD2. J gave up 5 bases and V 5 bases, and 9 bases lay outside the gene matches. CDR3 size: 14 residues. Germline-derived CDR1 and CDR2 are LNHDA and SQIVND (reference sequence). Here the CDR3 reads CASSVAGEVHEQYF. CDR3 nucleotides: TGTGCCAGTAGTGTGGCGGGAGAAGTCCACGAGCAGTACTTC. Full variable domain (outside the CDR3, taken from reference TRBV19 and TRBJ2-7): DGGITQSPKYLFRKEGQNVTLSCEQNLNHDAMYWYRQDPGQGLRLIYYSQIVNDFQKGDIAEGYSVSREKKESFPLTVTSAQKNPTAFYLCASSVAGEVHEQYFGPGTRLTVT.

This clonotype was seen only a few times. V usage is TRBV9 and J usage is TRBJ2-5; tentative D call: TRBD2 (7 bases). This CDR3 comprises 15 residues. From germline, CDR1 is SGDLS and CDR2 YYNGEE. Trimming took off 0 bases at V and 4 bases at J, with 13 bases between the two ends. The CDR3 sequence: CASSVEGGGGETQYF. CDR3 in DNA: TGTGCCAGCAGCGTAGAGGGGGGGGGCGGAGAGACCCAGTACTTC.

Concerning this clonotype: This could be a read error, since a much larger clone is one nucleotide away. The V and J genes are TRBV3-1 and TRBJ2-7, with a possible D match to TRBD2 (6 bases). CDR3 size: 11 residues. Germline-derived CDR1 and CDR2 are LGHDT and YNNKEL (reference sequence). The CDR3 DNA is TGTGCCAGCAGCTTCTGGGGGGAGCAGGACTTC. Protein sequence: CASSFWGEQDF.

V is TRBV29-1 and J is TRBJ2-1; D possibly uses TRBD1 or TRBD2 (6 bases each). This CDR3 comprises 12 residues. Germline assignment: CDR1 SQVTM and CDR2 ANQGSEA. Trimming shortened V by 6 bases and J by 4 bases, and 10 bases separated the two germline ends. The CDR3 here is CSVGGLYNEQFF. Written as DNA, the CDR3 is TGCAGCGTCGGGGGCCTATACAATGAGCAGTTCTTC.

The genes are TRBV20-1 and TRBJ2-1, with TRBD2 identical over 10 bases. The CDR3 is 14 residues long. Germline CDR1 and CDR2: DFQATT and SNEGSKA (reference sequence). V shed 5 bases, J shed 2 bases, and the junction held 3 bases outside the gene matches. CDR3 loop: CSAQAGGTYNEQFF. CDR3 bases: TGCAGTGCTCAAGCGGGAGGGACCTACAATGAGCAGTTCTTC.

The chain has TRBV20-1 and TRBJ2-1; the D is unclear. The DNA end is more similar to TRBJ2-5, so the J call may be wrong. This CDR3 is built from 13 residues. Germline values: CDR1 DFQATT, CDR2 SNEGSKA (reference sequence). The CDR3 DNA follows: TGCAGTGCCCCGAGAACCTCCAAAGAGACCCAGTACTTC. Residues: CSAPRTSKETQYF.

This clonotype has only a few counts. The CDR3 nucleotides read TGTGCCAGTAGTGACCTCGGGAGGTTCCACGAGCAGTACTTC. Amino acid sequence: CASSDLGRFHEQYF. The chain is built from TRBV19 and TRBJ2-7; 7 bases align to TRBD2. Trimming took 5 bases from V and 5 from J; bases not matched to a gene: 9. The CDR3 consists of 14 residues. The germline V gene has CDR1 LNHDA and CDR2 SQIVND (reference sequence).

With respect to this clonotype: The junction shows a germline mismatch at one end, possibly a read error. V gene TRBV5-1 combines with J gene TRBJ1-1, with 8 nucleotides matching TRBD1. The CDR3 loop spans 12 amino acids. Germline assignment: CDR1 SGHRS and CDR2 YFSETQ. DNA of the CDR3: TGTGCCAGCAGCGATGACAGGGGCCAAGCTTTCTTT. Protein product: CASSDDRGQAFF. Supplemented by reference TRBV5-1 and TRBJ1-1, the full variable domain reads KAGVTQTPRYLIKTRGQQVTLSCSPISGHRSVSWYQQTPGQGLQFLFEYFSETQRNKGNFPGRFSGRQFSNSRSEMNVSTLELGDSALYLCASSDDRGQAFFGQGTRLTVV.

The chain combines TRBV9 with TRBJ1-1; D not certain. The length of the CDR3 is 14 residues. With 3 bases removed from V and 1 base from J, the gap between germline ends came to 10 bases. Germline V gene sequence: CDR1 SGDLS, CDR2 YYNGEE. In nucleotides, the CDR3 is TGTGCCAGCAGCGGAGGTGGCGCGAACACTGAAGCTTTCTTT. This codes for CASSGGGANTEAFF.

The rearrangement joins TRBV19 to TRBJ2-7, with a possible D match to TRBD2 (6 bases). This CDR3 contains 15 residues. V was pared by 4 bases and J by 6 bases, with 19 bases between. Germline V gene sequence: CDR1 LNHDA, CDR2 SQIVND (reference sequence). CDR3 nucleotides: TGTGCCAGTAGTAAGGCCCCTTGGTCTAGCGTCGAGCAGTACTTC. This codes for CASSKAPWSSVEQYF.